This TCR beta chain was documented in a study of CD8+ T cells in alopecia areata. Study-wide background: Tofacitinib ran for 6 to 18 months before 6 months off drug.

Samples from alopecia areata patients were lesional scalp punch biopsies and peripheral blood. Cell sorting on a FACSAria was used to separate CD4+ and CD8+ T cells from the PBMCs. Broader study findings: Sequencing of scalp samples also includes resident alphabeta T cells from normal skin.

The junction had 7 bases not matched to a gene; V was cut back by 0 bases and J by 8 bases. Germline V gives CDR1 LNHNV, CDR2 YYDKDF (reference sequence). The length of the CDR3 is 15 residues. A word on this clone: The antigen is unknown.

RNA was isolated and reverse transcribed to cDNA, the sequencing template. Clones were sequenced by immunoSEQ multiplex PCR, and TCRdb holds only the in-frame ones, with some missing. The data contain about 150,000 clones, roughly 50% of them singletons. The TCR comes from a human donor with alopecia areata. Sequenced: CD4+ T cells sorted from blood. The chain joins TRBV15 to TRBJ2-4; 7 positions agree with TRBD2. Here the CDR3 reads CATSRDGLELDIQYF. The CDR3, as DNA: TGTGCCACCAGCAGAGATGGACTAGAGTTGGACATTCAGTACTTC.